Listed below are T cell receptor beta chains from one sample, sequenced in a study of molecular identifiers for immune sequencing clone quantification. TCRdb ran MiXCR on the PCR reads and lists one entry per CDR3 protein. The sample has about 630,000 distinct CDR3 sequences; about 25% are singletons. The source material was naive CD8+ T cells from blood, with Jurkat cell RNA spiked in. These receptors were collected from a human donor in good health. Some libraries in this study had Jurkat cell RNA spiked in. Both conserved end residues are part of each CDR3. A D gene is named only where the DNA matches it firmly. The listing skips clone size in some rows; elsewhere it reads once, few, many or a size class.

clone size,V gene,D gene,J gene,CDR3 DNA,CDR3 protein
many,TRBV7-9,TRBD1,TRBJ1-1,TGTGCCAGCACCTCAGGGTCGGACAGGGGGCATTCATTT,CASTSGSDRGHSF
many,TRBV28,TRBD1,TRBJ1-4,TGTGCCAGCAGTCAAACAGGGGGTCGGGAAAAACTGTTTTTT,CASSQTGGREKLFF
-,TRBV12-3/TRBV12-4,-,TRBJ1-1,TGTGCCAGCAGTAATTACGGCCTCCTGAACACTGAAGCTTTCTTT,CASSNYGLLNTEAFF
many,TRBV7-2,-,TRBJ2-5,TGTGCCAGCAGCTTATCCCTCCAAAGGCCTACCGAGACCCAGTACTTC,CASSLSLQRPTETQYF
many,TRBV20-1,TRBD2,TRBJ2-7,TGCAGTGCTAGGCCCCTAGCGGGGGGGAGTCCCTACGAGCAGTACTTC,CSARPLAGGSPYEQYF
many,TRBV29-1,-,TRBJ2-7,TGCAGCGTTGAATTGGAGGTCGGAACCTACGAGCAGTACTTC,CSVELEVGTYEQYF
-,TRBV7-2,-,TRBJ1-2,TGTGCCAGCAGCCCACTTGTGGGGGACCCACAAACTTACTATGGCTACACCTTC,CASSPLVGDPQTYYGYTF
few,TRBV30,TRBD2,TRBJ2-7,TGTGCCTGGAGTGTCCTAGCGGGCGATGAGCAGTACTTC,CAWSVLAGDEQYF
many,TRBV5-1,TRBD1,TRBJ2-5,TGCGCCAGCAGCCAAACAGGGGGCCAAGAGACCCAGTACTTC,CASSQTGGQETQYF
many,TRBV2,-,TRBJ2-5,TGTGCCAGCAGTGATGTTGCGGAGGGCCCCCAAGAGACCCAGTACTTC,CASSDVAEGPQETQYF
few,TRBV7-2,TRBD2,TRBJ2-3,TGTGCCAGCAGTCTAGCGGGAGGGCTGTCAGATACGCAGTATTTT,CASSLAGGLSDTQYF
many,TRBV4-2,TRBD2,TRBJ2-3,TGTGCCAGCAGCCCCCGACTAGCGGAGACAGATACGCAGTATTTT,CASSPRLAETDTQYF
many,TRBV9,-,TRBJ2-3,TGTGCCAGCAGCGGAGATACGCAGTATTTT,CASSGDTQYF
many,TRBV5-4,-,TRBJ2-7,TGTGCCAGCAGCTTGCTGGGACCGTCGGGAGAGCAGTACTTC,CASSLLGPSGEQYF
-,TRBV4-2,TRBD2,TRBJ2-7,TGTGCCAGCAGCCAAGACGGCCTAGCGGGAGGGCTGAGTGGTGAGCAGTACTTC,CASSQDGLAGGLSGEQYF
few,TRBV7-9,-,TRBJ2-2,TGTGCCAAACACGGCAACACCGGGGAGCTGTTTTTT,CAKHGNTGELFF
-,TRBV27,-,TRBJ2-7,TGTGCCAGCAGTTACCGGAACACCTACGAGCAGTACTTC,CASSYRNTYEQYF
few,TRBV19,-,TRBJ2-7,TGTGCCAGTAGTACAAAATACGAGCAGTACTTC,CASSTKYEQYF
-,TRBV9,TRBD2,TRBJ2-4,TGTGCCAGCAGCCCGGGGACTAGATGCGACATTCAGTACTTC,CASSPGTRCDIQYF
many,TRBV30,TRBD2,TRBJ2-3,TGTGCCTGGAGTGTACTAGCGGGAGGGCCGGCAGATACGCAGTATTTT,CAWSVLAGGPADTQYF
few,TRBV3-1,-,TRBJ1-3,TGTGCCAGCAGCCAAGATCTCCGGAACTCTGGAAACACCATATATTTT,CASSQDLRNSGNTIYF
-,TRBV28,-,TRBJ1-4,TGTGCCAGCAGGAAACAGGCCAGGAGTGAAAAACTGTTTTTT,CASRKQARSEKLFF
many,TRBV30,-,TRBJ2-5,TGTGCCTGGAGTGTACTGGGCCTAGACGGGGAGACCCAGTACTTC,CAWSVLGLDGETQYF
-,TRBV11-2,-,TRBJ2-1,TGTGCCAGCAGCTTGGTAGCGCGGACTCACTGCTACAATGAGCAGTTCTTC,CASSLVARTHCYNEQFF
many,TRBV2,-,TRBJ2-7,TGTGCCAGCAGTGCACTTGGGACCTACGAGCAGTACTTC,CASSALGTYEQYF
many,TRBV6-5,-,TRBJ2-1,TGTGCCAGCAGTTACTCGGTATACTCCCTCCGGGATGAGCAGTTCTTC,CASSYSVYSLRDEQFF
few,TRBV5-8,TRBD1,TRBJ1-2,TGTGCCAGCAGCTTGGGGGACAGCCACTATGGCTACACCTTC,CASSLGDSHYGYTF
few,TRBV6-5,-,TRBJ1-5,TGTGCCAGCAGTTCCGGGACCGCGAGCCAGCATTTT,CASSSGTASQHF
few,TRBV4-3,TRBD1,TRBJ1-6,TGCGCCAGCAGCCAAGACCGACAGGGGCTAAATAATTCACCCCTCCACTTT,CASSQDRQGLNNSPLHF
-,TRBV6-6,-,TRBJ1-5,TGTGCCAGCAGTTACTCTCCAGGGGACAATCAGCCCCAGCATTTT,CASSYSPGDNQPQHF
many,TRBV30,-,TRBJ1-5,TGTGCCTGGAGTGTAGGGGCCCGGCCGCCTCCCCAGCATTTT,CAWSVGARPPPQHF
many,TRBV7-2,-,TRBJ2-5,TGTGCCAGCAGCTTAGCACTAGTGGGTCTGGAGACCCAGTACTTC,CASSLALVGLETQYF
-,TRBV27,-,TRBJ2-7,TGTGCCAGCAGTTCATGGGGCCCGTCCTACGAGCAGTACTTC,CASSSWGPSYEQYF
few,TRBV12-3/TRBV12-4,-,TRBJ2-7,TGTGCCAGCAGTTTCATCGGCCGCTACGAGCAGTACTTC,CASSFIGRYEQYF
-,TRBV27,-,TRBJ2-1,TGTGCCAGCTCCGACCGGCGGGCCCTACTTCCCAGCGATGAGCAGTTCTTC,CASSDRRALLPSDEQFF
-,TRBV5-3,-,TRBJ2-7,TGTGCCAGCAGCCTGTCGGGGGCCAAGGTATCCGAGCAGTACTTC,CASSLSGAKVSEQYF
many,TRBV7-8,TRBD1,TRBJ2-7,TGTGCCAGCAGCTTAGCCGGACAGGCCTACGAGCAGTACTTC,CASSLAGQAYEQYF
-,TRBV19,TRBD2,TRBJ2-3,TGTGCCAGTAGTACCGGGACTAGAGGGGCGGCAGATACGCAGTATTTT,CASSTGTRGAADTQYF
-,TRBV5-5,-,TRBJ1-2,TGTGCCAGCAGCTCGTCAGGTCTAGCTAACTATGGCTACACCTTC,CASSSSGLANYGYTF
-,TRBV7-6,TRBD1,TRBJ2-2,TGTGCCAGCAGTTCCGGGACAGGGGCGGTCACCGGGGAGCTGTTTTTT,CASSSGTGAVTGELFF
-,TRBV4-1,-,TRBJ2-7,TGCGCCAGCAGCCAAGAGGGGGTCGGCGCCTACGAGCAGTACTTC,CASSQEGVGAYEQYF
few,TRBV7-6,-,TRBJ2-5,TGTGCCAGCAGCCCGACGAAGGGTTTGGAGGAGACCCAGTACTTC,CASSPTKGLEETQYF
many,TRBV6-5,TRBD2,TRBJ2-2,TGTGCCAGCAGATACGGGGGGGCCGGGGAGCTGTTTTTT,CASRYGGAGELFF
many,TRBV20-1,-,TRBJ2-7,TGCAGTGCCCGCACCTCCCGCTCCTACGAGCAGTACTTC,CSARTSRSYEQYF
many,TRBV4-1,TRBD1,TRBJ1-6,TGCGCCAGCAGCCAAGACCCATTGACAGGGGTCTATAATTCACCCCTCCACTTT,CASSQDPLTGVYNSPLHF